This record covers a single T cell receptor (beta chain). Its antigen is as yet unknown. The sample originates from a study of cytomegalovirus exposure and HLA in healthy donors. Germline loops: CDR1 MNHNS, CDR2 SASEGT. The V and J ends lost 8 bases and 3 bases, in that order; junction bases with no gene match: 6. The CDR3 length is 13 residues. It was with 60 Vbeta and 13 Jbeta primers that the PCR ran. Data came from immunoSEQ multiplex PCR; TCRdb stores just in-frame clones and leaves some out. In the table there are 270,000 or so clones, 70% to 90% of which are singletons. Study results and limitations: Cytomegalovirus status was reportedly diagnosed by the classifier with high specificity and sensitivity.

Sequencing was performed on PBMCs. This TCR was sampled from a man in his forties or fifties in good health and CMV-seropositive. The chain carries TRBV6-1 and TRBJ1-1; 7 bases fit TRBD1. CDR3 in amino acids: CASGTGVYTEAFF. In DNA, the CDR3 is TGTGCCAGCGGAACAGGGGTCTACACTGAAGCTTTCTTT.